Presented here are 5 T cell receptor beta chains from one specimen sequenced in a study of CD8+ T cells in alopecia areata. Isolated RNA was reverse transcribed into cDNA used as the sequencing template. The repertoire was sequenced with immunoSEQ multiplex PCR; TCRdb's copy has only in-frame clones and lacks some. The repertoire holds some 200,000 clones, with approximately 56% as singletons. The sequencing used CD4+ T cells sorted from blood, collected at week 0. The receptors shown here come from a human donor with alopecia areata.

This chain connects TRBV7-2 to TRBJ2-7; a weak D match, TRBD1 (5 bases). Per germline, CDR1 SGHTA and CDR2 FQGNSA. The CDR3 has 14 residues. Trimming cost V 4 bases and J 1 base, with 11 bases left between them. DNA of the CDR3: TGTGCCAGCAGCTCAAATCGACAGTCCTACGAGCAGTACTTC. It codes for CASSSNRQSYEQYF.

The chain joins TRBV30 to TRBJ2-3; 8 nucleotides agree with TRBD1. Germline V CDR1 and CDR2: GTSNPN, SVGIG (reference sequence). V dropped 5 bases and J dropped 2; count of bases not matched to a gene: 6. The CDR3 runs to 14 residues. The CDR3 region has the DNA TGTGCCTGGGGCCGGGACAGGATCACAGATACGCAGTATTTT. Its translation is CAWGRDRITDTQYF.

The rearrangement links TRBV15 to TRBJ1-2; D not resolved. V lost 0 bases and J lost 8, with 19 bases in between. This CDR3 region has 16 residues. CDR1 and CDR2 (germline): LNHNV, YYDKDF (reference sequence). This CDR3 reads CATSRDHTLPSGGYTF. The CDR3, as DNA: TGTGCCACCAGCAGAGATCACACCCTCCCTTCGGGGGGCTACACCTTC.

The genes are TRBV15 and TRBJ1-4, with D uncertain. Per germline, CDR1 LNHNV and CDR2 YYDKDF (reference sequence). Trimming cost V 0 bases and J 5 bases, with 10 bases left between them. The CDR3 totals 15 residues. The DNA of the CDR3 is TGTGCCACCAGCAGAGATGACGCGGTCAATGAAAAACTGTTTTTT. Its translation: CATSRDDAVNEKLFF.

The J gene is TRBJ1-2, the V gene TRBV30, with unresolved D. Germline CDR1 is GTSNPN and CDR2 is SVGIG (reference sequence). This CDR3 spans 15 amino acids. V dropped 0 bases and J dropped 1 base, with 12 bases sitting between them. CDR3 residues: CAWSVGPQRNYGYTF. Here the CDR3 DNA reads TGTGCCTGGAGTGTAGGTCCCCAACGTAACTATGGCTACACCTTC.